This TCR beta chain was recovered during a study of T-cell reconstitution after alpha-beta-depleted transplantation in children. Study findings and constraints: Approximately two months post-transplant, alpha-beta T cells reportedly originated from several hundred expanded graft clones. T-cell numbers and diversity one year post-transplant derived largely from freshly generated T cells. Some patients' high day-60 TCRbeta diversity was attributed to recipient cells surviving conditioning.

This clonotype was observed at least ten times. What it recognizes is unknown. Construction of the TCRbeta library involved unique molecular identifiers. Each CDR3 protein is one row after TCRdb ran MiXCR on the PCR reads. Among some 300,000 distinct CDR3 sequences, 10% were seen once, and the ten largest hold just under 7.5%. CDR1 is DFQATT and CDR2 is SNEGSKA in the germline V gene (reference sequence). This CDR3 has 14 amino acids. Deletions cut 2 bases from V and 4 bases from J, with 14 bases between. This TCR was sampled from a boy under three years old with acute myeloid leukemia, due to receive a stem cell transplant. The specimen was PBMCs, collected before TCRalphabeta/CD19-depleted stem cell transplant. The chain uses TRBV20-1 and TRBJ1-2; D perhaps matches TRBD1 (5 bases). CDR3 amino acids: CSARWTPNSYGYTF. The CDR3 nucleotides are TGCAGTGCTAGATGGACACCCAACTCCTATGGCTACACCTTC.